Listed below are T cell receptor beta chains from one sample, sequenced in a study of OX40 agonist ivuxolimab in advanced cancers. Clones were read by immunoSEQ multiplex PCR, and TCRdb kept only the in-frame ones, dropping some. The data hold about 92,000 clones, with roughly 90% observed a single time. This material consisted of CD4+ or CD8+ T cells sorted from blood, taken in a trial of the OX40 agonist ivuxolimab. The origin of the receptors is an adult with an advanced solid tumor such as melanoma, head and neck, liver or kidney cancer. Both conserved end residues are trimmed from each CDR3.

j_call: TRBJ2-5; v_call: TRBV5-5; cdr3_aa: ASSLVAGPRLETQY
j_call: TRBJ2-2; v_call: TRBV19; cdr3_aa: ASSIRTAGGELF
j_call: TRBJ2-2; v_call: TRBV7-3; cdr3_aa: ASSLLASNTGELF
j_call: TRBJ2-1; v_call: TRBV19; cdr3_aa: ASSPEHQTGKQF
j_call: TRBJ2-3; v_call: TRBV7-6; cdr3_aa: ASSIGPADTQY
j_call: TRBJ2-3; v_call: TRBV19; cdr3_aa: ASSIGAGTKRDTQY
j_call: TRBJ2-1; v_call: TRBV30; cdr3_aa: AWSNRYNEQF
j_call: TRBJ2-1; v_call: TRBV7-9; cdr3_aa: ASRFGGRDNEQF
j_call: TRBJ2-3; v_call: TRBV11-3; cdr3_aa: ASSLSGMGTDTQY
j_call: TRBJ1-1; v_call: TRBV30; cdr3_aa: AWTKFGQGEAF
j_call: TRBJ2-7; v_call: TRBV4-2; cdr3_aa: ASSRTSGRDSYEQY
j_call: TRBJ2-1; v_call: TRBV4-3; cdr3_aa: ASSQDSGYYNEQF
j_call: TRBJ2-2; v_call: TRBV11-2; cdr3_aa: ASSPRQGYTGELF
j_call: TRBJ2-1; v_call: TRBV6-5; cdr3_aa: ASSYQAYNEQF
j_call: TRBJ1-2; v_call: TRBV9; cdr3_aa: ASRNRGRDGYT
j_call: TRBJ2-7; v_call: TRBV29-1; cdr3_aa: SVEVRSYEQY
j_call: TRBJ2-7; v_call: TRBV7-2; cdr3_aa: ASSLGGDRGIYEQY
j_call: TRBJ1-1; v_call: TRBV19; cdr3_aa: ASTRVGNTEAF
j_call: TRBJ2-1; v_call: TRBV10-3; cdr3_aa: AISSGTSGYNEQF
j_call: TRBJ1-5; v_call: TRBV2; cdr3_aa: ASSSDRSYNQPQH
j_call: TRBJ2-3; v_call: TRBV18; cdr3_aa: ASSPTGGTDTQY
j_call: TRBJ2-1; v_call: TRBV27; cdr3_aa: ASSFGDRGRVGQF
j_call: TRBJ1-1; v_call: TRBV6-1; cdr3_aa: ASTGGVMNTEAF
j_call: TRBJ1-1; v_call: TRBV5-1; cdr3_aa: ASSLGDRTQGEAF
j_call: TRBJ2-5; v_call: TRBV30; cdr3_aa: AWSVGAQETQY
j_call: TRBJ2-3; v_call: TRBV5-4; cdr3_aa: ASSLALTPAEADTQY
j_call: TRBJ2-7; v_call: TRBV2; cdr3_aa: ASSRGSYEQY
j_call: TRBJ1-3; v_call: TRBV19; cdr3_aa: ASTNRGLSSGNTIY
j_call: TRBJ2-5; v_call: TRBV9; cdr3_aa: ASSGGLPQETQY
j_call: TRBJ2-1; v_call: TRBV9; cdr3_aa: ASSVVPGGGNEQF
j_call: TRBJ2-7; v_call: TRBV29-1; cdr3_aa: SVADSPYEQY